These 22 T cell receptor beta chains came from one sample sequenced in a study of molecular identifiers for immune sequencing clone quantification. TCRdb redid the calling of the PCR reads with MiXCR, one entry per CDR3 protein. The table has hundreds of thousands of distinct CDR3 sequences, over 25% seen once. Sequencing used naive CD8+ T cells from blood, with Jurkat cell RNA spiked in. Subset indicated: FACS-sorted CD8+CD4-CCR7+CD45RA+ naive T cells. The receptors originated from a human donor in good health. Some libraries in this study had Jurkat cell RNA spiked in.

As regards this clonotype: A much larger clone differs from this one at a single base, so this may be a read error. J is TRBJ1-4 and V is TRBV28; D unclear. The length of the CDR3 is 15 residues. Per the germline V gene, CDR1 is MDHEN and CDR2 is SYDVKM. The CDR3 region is CASSLGRGEQEKPFF. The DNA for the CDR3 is TGTGCCAGCAGTTTAGGTCGCGGTGAACAAGAAAAACCGTTTTTT.

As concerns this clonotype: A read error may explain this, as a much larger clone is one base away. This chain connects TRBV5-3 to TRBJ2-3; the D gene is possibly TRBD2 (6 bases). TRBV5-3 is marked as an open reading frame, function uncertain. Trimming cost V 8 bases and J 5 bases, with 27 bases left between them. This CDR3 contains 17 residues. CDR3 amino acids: CASTWTGGITRRDTQYF. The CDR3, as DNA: TGTGCCAGCACCTGGACTGGCGGGATAACCCGACGAGATACGCAGTATTTT.

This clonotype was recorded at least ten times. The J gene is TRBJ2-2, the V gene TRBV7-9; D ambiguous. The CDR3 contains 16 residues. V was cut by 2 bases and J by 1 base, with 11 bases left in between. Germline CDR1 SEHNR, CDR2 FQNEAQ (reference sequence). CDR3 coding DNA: TGTGCCAGCAGCTTATGGCTAGGGATGAACACCGGGGAGCTGTTTTTT. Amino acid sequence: CASSLWLGMNTGELFF.

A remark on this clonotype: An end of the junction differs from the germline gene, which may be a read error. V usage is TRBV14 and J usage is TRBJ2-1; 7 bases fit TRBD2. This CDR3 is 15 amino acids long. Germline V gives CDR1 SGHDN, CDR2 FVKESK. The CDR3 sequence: CASSQRGSSYDEQFF. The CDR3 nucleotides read TGTGCCAGCAGCCAGCGGGGGAGCTCCTACGATGAGCAGTTCTTC. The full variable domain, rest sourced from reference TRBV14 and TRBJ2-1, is EAGVTQFPSHSVIEKGQTVTLRCDPISGHDNLYWYRRVMGKEIKFLLHFVKESKQDESGMPNNRFLAERTGGTYSTLKVQPAELEDSGVYFCASSQRGSSYDEQFFGPGTRLTVL.

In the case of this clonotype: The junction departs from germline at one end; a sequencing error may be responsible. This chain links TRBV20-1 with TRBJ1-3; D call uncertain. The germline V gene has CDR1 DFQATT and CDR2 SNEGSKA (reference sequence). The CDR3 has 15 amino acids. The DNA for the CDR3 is TGCAGTGCTAGAGATCTCCACCACTCTAGAAACACCATATATTTT. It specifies CSARDLHHSRNTIYF.

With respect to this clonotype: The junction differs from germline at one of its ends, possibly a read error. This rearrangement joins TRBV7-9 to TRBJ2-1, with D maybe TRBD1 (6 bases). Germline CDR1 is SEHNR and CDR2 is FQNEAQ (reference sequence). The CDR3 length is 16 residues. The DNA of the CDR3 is TGTGCCAGCAGCTGGGACATCCGTGGAGCCTACAATAAGCAGTTCTTC. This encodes CASSWDIRGAYNKQFF. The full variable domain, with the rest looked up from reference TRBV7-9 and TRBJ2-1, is DTGVSQNPRHKITKRGQNVTFRCDPISEHNRLYWYRQTLGQGPEFLTYFQNEAQLEKSRLLSDRFSAERPKGSFSTLEIQRTEQGDSAMYLCASSWDIRGAYNKQFFGPGTRLTVL.

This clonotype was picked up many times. CDR3: CASSDSTENAVIRTDTQYF. CDR3 in DNA: TGTGCCAGCAGTGATAGTACAGAGAACGCAGTCATCCGCACAGATACGCAGTATTTT. The chain couples TRBV6-1 to TRBJ2-3; D gene ambiguous. Trimming left V 3 bases short and J 1 base short, with 23 bases between. CDR1 and CDR2 from the germline V gene are MNHNS and SASEGT. The CDR3 sequence is 19 residues long.

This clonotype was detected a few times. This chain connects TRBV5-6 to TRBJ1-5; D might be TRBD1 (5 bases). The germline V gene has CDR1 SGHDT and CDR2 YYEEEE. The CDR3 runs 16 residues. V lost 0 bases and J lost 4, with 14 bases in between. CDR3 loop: CASSLGGREGNQPQHF. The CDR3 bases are TGTGCCAGCAGCTTGGGAGGCAGGGAGGGAAATCAGCCCCAGCATTTT.

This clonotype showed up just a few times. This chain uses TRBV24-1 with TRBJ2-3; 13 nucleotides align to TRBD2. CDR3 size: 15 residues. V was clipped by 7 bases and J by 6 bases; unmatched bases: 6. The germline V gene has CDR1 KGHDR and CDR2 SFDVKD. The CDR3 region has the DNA TGTGCCACCAGCCCCGGGACTAGCGGGGTGGATACGCAGTATTTT. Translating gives CATSPGTSGVDTQYF.

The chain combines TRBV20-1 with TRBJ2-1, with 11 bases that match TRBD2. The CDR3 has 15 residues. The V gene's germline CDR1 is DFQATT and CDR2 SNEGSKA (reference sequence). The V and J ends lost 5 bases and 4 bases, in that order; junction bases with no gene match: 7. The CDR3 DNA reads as TGCAGTGCTCACACTAGCGGGAGCCTGTACAATGAGCAGTTCTTC. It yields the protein CSAHTSGSLYNEQFF.

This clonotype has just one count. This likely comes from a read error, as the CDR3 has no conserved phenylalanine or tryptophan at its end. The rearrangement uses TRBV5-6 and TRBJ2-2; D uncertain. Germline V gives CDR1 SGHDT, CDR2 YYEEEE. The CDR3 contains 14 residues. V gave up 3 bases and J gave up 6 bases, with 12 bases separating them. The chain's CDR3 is CASSSMSLSGELFS. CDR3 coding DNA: TGTGCCAGCAGCTCGATGAGTCTTTCCGGGGAGCTGTTTTCT.

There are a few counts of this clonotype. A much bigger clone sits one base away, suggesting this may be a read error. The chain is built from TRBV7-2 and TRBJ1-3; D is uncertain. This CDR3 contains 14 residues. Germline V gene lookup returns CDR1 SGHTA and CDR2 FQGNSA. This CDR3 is CASSPVRSGDTIYF. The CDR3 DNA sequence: TGTGCCAGCAGCCCCGTTCGGAGTGGAGACACCATATATTTT.

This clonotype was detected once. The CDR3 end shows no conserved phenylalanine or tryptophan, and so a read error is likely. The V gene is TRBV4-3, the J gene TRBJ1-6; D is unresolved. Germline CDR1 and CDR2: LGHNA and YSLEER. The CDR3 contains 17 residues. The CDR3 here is CAGSQDHESSYNSPLHL. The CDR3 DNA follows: TGCGCCGGCAGCCAAGATCACGAAAGCTCCTATAATTCACCCCTCCACTTA.

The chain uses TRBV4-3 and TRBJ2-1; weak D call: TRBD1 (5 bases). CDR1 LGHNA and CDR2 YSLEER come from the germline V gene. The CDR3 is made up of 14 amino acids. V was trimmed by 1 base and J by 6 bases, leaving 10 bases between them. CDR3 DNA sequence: TGCGCCAGCAGCCAAGCGCCCAGGGCCAATGAGCAGTTCTTC. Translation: CASSQAPRANEQFF.

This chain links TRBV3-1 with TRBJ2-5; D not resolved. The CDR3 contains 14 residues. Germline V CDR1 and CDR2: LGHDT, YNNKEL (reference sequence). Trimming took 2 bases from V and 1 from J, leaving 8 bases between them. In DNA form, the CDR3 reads TGTGCCAGCAGCCAACGGGCGCCCCAAGAGACCCAGTACTTC. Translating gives CASSQRAPQETQYF.

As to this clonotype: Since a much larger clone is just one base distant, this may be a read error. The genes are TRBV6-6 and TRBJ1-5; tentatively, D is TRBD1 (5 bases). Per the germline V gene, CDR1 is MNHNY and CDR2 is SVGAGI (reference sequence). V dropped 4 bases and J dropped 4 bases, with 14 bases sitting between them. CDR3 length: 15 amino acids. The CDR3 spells CASSSQQGGNQPQHF. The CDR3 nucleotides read TGTGCCAGCAGTTCCCAGCAGGGAGGTAATCAGCCCCAGCATTTT.

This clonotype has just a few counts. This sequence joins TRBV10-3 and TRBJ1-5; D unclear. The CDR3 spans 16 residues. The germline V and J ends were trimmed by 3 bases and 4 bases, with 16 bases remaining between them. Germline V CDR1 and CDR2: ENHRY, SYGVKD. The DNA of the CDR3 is TGTGCCATCAGTGACGTTGAGTACAGCCGAAATCAGCCCCAGCATTTT. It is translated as CAISDVEYSRNQPQHF.

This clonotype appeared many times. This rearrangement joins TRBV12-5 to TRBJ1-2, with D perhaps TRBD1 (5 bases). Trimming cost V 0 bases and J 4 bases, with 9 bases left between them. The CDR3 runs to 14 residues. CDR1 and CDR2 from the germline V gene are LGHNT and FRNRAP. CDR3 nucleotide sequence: TGTGCTAGTGGTTTGGTAAAGGGGCTCTATGGCTACACCTTC. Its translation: CASGLVKGLYGYTF.

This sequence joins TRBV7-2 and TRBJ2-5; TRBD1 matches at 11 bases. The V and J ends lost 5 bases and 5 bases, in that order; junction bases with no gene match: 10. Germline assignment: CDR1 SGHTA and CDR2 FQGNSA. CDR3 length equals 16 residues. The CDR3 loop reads CASSHTWTGGGETQYF. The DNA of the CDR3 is TGTGCCAGCAGCCACACATGGACAGGGGGCGGCGAGACCCAGTACTTC.

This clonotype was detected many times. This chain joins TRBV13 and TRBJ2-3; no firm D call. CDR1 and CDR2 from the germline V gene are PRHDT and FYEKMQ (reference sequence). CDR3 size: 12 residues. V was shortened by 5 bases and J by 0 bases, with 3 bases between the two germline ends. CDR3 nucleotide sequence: TGTGCCAGCAGCATGAGCACAGATACGCAGTATTTT. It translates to CASSMSTDTQYF.

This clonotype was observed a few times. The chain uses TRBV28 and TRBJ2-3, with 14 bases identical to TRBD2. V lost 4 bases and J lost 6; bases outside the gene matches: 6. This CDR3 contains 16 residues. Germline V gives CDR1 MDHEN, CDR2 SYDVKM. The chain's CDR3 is CASSSTGTSGSDTQYF. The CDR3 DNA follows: TGTGCCAGCAGTTCCACCGGGACTAGCGGGAGCGATACGCAGTATTTT.

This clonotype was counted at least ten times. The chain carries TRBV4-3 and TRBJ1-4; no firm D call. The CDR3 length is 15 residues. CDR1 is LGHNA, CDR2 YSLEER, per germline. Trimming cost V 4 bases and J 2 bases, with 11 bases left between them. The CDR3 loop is CASSPTWGTNEKLFF. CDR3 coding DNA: TGCGCCAGCAGCCCAACATGGGGTACTAATGAAAAACTGTTTTTT.